The text below deals with one T cell receptor (beta chain). Trimming cost V 1 base and J 7 bases, with 13 bases left between them. CDR3 size: 15 residues. CDR1 is MNHEY, CDR2 SVGAGI, per germline. In the original analysis: From reference gene primer amplification, estimates of nucleated cell counts were derived. Clones were sequenced by immunoSEQ multiplex PCR, and TCRdb holds only the in-frame ones, with some missing. V, J and clone size derive from that table, while D and trimming were established from the DNA sequence. This table holds 150,000 to 190,000 clones, 76% found once. This sample was included in a study of blood T cell repertoires in COVID-19. Overall study context: Researchers got acute and convalescent COVID-19 samples from the United States, Italy and Spain. PBMCs, B-cell-depleted T cells, or T cells were the source of the cDNA or gDNA that made up the material.

V gene TRBV6-5 combines with J gene TRBJ1-4; possibly TRBD1 for D (5 bases). The source of this sequence is a woman over 75 with acute or convalescent COVID-19. Sequenced: peripheral blood. The CDR3: CASSYFQGVGEKLFF. The CDR3 DNA reads as TGTGCCAGCAGTTACTTTCAGGGTGTAGGTGAAAAACTGTTTTTT.